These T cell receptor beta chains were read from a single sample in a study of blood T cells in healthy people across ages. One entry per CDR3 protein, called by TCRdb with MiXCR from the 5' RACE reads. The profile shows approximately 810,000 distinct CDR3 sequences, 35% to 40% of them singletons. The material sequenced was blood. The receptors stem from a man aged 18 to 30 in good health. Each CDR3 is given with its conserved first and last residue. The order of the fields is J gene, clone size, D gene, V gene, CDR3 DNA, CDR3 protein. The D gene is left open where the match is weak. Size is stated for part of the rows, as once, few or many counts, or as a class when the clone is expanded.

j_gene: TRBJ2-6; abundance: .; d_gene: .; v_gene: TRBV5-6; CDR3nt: TGTGCCAGCAGCTTGGGGGGACAAGCTGGGGCCAACGTCCTGACTTTC; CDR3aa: CASSLGGQAGANVLTF
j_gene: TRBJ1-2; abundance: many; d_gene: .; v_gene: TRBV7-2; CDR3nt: TGTGCCAGCAGCTTAGATAACTATGGCTACACCTTC; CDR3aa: CASSLDNYGYTF
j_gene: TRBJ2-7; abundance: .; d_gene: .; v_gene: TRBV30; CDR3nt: TGTGCCTGGAGACACGGGGGTAACGAGCAGTACTTC; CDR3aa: CAWRHGGNEQYF
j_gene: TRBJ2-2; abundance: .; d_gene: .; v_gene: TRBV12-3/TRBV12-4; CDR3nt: TGTGCCAGCAGTTTATCGCTGCAGAGTGGCACCGGGGAGCTGTTTTTT; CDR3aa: CASSLSLQSGTGELFF
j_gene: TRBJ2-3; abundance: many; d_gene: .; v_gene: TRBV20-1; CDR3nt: TGCAGTGCTAGAGGGGGGGTGGGGACTAGCACAGATACGCAGTATTTT; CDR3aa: CSARGGVGTSTDTQYF
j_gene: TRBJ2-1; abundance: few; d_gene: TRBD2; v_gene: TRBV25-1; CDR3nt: TGTGCCAGCAGCTCTAAAAGCGGGGGGGAAAATGAGCAGTTCTTC; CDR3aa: CASSSKSGGENEQFF
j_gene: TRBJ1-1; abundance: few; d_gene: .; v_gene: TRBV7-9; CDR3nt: TGTGCCAGCAGCTTAGCGCGGCGGGGTGAGATGAACACTGAAGCTTTCTTT; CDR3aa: CASSLARRGEMNTEAFF
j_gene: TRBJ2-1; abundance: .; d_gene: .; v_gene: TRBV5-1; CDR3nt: TGCGCCAGCAGCGAAACAGGGGAGGGTTACCATGAGCAGTTCTTC; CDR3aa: CASSETGEGYHEQFF
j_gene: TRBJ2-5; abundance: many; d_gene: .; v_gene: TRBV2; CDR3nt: TGTGCCAGCTTTGGGGGAGAGACCCAGTACTTC; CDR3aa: CASFGGETQYF
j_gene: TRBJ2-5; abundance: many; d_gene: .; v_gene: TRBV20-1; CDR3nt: TGCAGTGCTAGCCCCAGGGTAACCCAAGAGACCCAGTACTTC; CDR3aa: CSASPRVTQETQYF
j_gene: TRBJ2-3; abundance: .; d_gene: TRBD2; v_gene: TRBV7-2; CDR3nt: TGTGCCAGCAGCTTGACTAGCGGGGGCCGTTGGGATACGCAGTATTTT; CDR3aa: CASSLTSGGRWDTQYF
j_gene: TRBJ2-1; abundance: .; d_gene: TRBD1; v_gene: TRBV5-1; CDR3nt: TGCGCCAGCAGCAGGACGGGACAGGCCTACAATGAGCAGTTCTTC; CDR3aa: CASSRTGQAYNEQFF
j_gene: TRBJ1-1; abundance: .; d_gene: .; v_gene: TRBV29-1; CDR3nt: TGCAGCGTTGCCGGGATTTGGGACACTGAAGCTTTCTTT; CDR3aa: CSVAGIWDTEAFF
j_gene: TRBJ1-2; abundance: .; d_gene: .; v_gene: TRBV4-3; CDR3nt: TGCGCCAGCAGCTCGGACGGTCTTAACTATGGCTACACCTTC; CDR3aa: CASSSDGLNYGYTF
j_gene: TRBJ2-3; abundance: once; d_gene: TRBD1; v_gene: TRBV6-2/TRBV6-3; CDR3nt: TGTGCCAGCAGTTACGGCCCACAGGGGCTGGCAGATACGCAGTATTTT; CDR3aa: CASSYGPQGLADTQYF
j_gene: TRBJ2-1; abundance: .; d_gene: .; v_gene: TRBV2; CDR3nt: TGTGCCAGCTTCCAGGGGCTTTTGGGGAATGAGCAGTTCTTC; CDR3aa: CASFQGLLGNEQFF
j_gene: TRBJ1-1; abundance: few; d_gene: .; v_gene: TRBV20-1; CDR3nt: TGCAGTGCTCCCCTCGGGATCGACACTGAAGCTTTCTTT; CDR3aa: CSAPLGIDTEAFF
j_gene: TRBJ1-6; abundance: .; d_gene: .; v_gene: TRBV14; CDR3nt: TGTGCCAGCAGCCAAGGGACTGAGAGTTTCAATTCACCCCTCCACTTT; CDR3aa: CASSQGTESFNSPLHF
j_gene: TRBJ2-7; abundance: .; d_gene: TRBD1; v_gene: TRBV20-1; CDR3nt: TGCAGTGCTAGACGCCGGGACAGGGGTAGCGAGCAGTACTTC; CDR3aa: CSARRRDRGSEQYF
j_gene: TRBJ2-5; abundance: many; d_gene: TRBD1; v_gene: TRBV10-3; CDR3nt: TGTGCCATCAGTGAGGGGACAGCCCAAGAGACCCAGTACTTC; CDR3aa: CAISEGTAQETQYF
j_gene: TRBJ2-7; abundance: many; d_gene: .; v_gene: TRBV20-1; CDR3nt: TGCAGTGCTAAAGAGGGATCAGACTCCTACGAGCAGTACTTC; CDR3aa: CSAKEGSDSYEQYF
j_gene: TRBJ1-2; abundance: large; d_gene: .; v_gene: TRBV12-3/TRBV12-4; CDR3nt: TGTGCCAGCAGTTTTGGGGCCGGCTACACCTTC; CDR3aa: CASSFGAGYTF
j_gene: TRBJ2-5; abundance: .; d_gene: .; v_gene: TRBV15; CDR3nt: TGTGCCACCAGCAGAGATCGCGGAGCCGGGGAGACCCAGTACTTC; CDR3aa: CATSRDRGAGETQYF
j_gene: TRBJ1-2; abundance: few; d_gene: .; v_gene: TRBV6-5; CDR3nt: TGTGCCAGCAGTTACTCGAAATACTATGGCTACACCTTC; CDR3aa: CASSYSKYYGYTF
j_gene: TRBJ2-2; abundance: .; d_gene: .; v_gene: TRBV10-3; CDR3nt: TGTGCCATCAAAATCAACGCAGCGAACACCGGGGAGCTGTTTTTT; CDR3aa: CAIKINAANTGELFF
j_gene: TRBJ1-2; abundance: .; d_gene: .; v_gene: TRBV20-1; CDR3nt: TGCAGTGCTGGAACGTGGGTCAGGCGAAACTATGGCTACACCTTC; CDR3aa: CSAGTWVRRNYGYTF
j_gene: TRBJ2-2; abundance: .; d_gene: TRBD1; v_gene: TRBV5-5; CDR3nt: TGTGCCAGCAGCTTGGAAGGGGACAGGGTGTCCGGGGAGCTGTTTTTT; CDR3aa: CASSLEGDRVSGELFF
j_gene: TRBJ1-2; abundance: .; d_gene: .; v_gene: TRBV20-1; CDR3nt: TGCAGTGCTAGAAACGCGGCGGGTGGCTACACCTTC; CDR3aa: CSARNAAGGYTF
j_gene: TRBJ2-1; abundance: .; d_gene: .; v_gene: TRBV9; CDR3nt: TGTGCCAGCAGCGTAGAGGTAAACAATGAGCAGTTCTTC; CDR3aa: CASSVEVNNEQFF
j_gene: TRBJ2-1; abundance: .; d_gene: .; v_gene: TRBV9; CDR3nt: TGTGCCAGCAGCCCCCCGAGAACCCTCGTGGGACCTGAGCAGTTCTTC; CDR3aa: CASSPPRTLVGPEQFF
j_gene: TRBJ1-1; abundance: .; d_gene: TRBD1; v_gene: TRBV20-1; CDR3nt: TGCAGTGCTAGAGGGACAGGGGACACTGAAGCTTTCTTT; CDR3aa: CSARGTGDTEAFF
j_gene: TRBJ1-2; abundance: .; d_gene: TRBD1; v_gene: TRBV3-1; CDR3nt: TGTGCCGGCAGCCAAGATGGGGCAGGGGGCGCGGGCACCTTC; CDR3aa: CAGSQDGAGGAGTF
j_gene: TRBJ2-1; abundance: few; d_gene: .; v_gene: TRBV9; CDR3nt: TGTGCCAGCAGCCCGGGAGCAGGGTTCTACAATGAGCAGTTCTTC; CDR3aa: CASSPGAGFYNEQFF
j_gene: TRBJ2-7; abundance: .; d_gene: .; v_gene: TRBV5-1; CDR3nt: TGCGCCAGCAGCTTGGTTCTGGGGAACGAGCAGTACTTC; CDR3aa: CASSLVLGNEQYF
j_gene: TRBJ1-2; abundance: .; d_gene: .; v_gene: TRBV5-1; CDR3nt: TGCGCCAGCAGGGAACCGACAGGCCGCTATGGCTACACCTTC; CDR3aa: CASREPTGRYGYTF
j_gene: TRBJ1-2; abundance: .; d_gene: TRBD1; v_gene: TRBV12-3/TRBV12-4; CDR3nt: TGTGCCAGCAGTTTAATGGTTAGGACAGGGGAGGGCTATGGCTACACCTTC; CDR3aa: CASSLMVRTGEGYGYTF
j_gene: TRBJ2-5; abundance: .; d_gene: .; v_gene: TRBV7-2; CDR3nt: TGTGCCAGCAGCCCCCCTTCCGGACGGGAAGAGACCCAGTACTTC; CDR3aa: CASSPPSGREETQYF
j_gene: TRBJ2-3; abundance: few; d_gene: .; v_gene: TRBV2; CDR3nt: TGTGCCAGCCTGGGCCGCACAGATACGCAGTATTTT; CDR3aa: CASLGRTDTQYF
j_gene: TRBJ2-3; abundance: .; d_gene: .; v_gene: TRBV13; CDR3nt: TGTGCCAGCAGCCTTGATAACCCAGATACGCAGTATTTT; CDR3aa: CASSLDNPDTQYF
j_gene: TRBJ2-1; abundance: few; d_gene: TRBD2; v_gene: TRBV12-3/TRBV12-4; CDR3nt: TGTGCCAGCAGTCTCGGACTAGCGCTTGGGAATGAGCAGTTCTTC; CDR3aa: CASSLGLALGNEQFF
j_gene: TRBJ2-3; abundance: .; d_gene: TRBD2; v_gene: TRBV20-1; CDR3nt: TGCAGTGCTAGAACCGGGACTAGCGGCCGACGGGATACGCAGTATTTT; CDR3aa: CSARTGTSGRRDTQYF
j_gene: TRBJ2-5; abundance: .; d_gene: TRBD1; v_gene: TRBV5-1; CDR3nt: TGCGCCAGCAGCTTGCCAACCGGGACAGGGGGGTATGAGCAGTACTTC; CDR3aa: CASSLPTGTGGYEQYF
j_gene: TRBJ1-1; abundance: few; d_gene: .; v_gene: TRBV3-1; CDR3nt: TGTGCCAGCAGCCCCGAGTCGGTTCGGAACACTGAAGCTTTCTTT; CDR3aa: CASSPESVRNTEAFF
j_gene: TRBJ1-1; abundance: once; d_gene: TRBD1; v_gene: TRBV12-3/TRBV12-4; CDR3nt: TGTGCCAGCAGTTCCGCAGGGACAGGGGGCAACACTGAAGCTTTCTTT; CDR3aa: CASSSAGTGGNTEAFF
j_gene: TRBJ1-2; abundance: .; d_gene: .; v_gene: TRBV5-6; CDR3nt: TGTGCCAGCACTAATACGGCGGGCAGCCTCGACAAAACCCAGTATGGCTACACCTTC; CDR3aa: CASTNTAGSLDKTQYGYTF
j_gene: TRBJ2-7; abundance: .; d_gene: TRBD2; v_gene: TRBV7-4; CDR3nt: TGTGCCAGCAGACTCGTAAAAACGTCTAGCGGGTGGAATGAGCAGTACTTC; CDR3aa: CASRLVKTSSGWNEQYF
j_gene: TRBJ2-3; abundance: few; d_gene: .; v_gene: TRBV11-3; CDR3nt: TGTGCCAGCAGCTTAGGAGGGGGGACCTCAGATACGCAGTATTTT; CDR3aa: CASSLGGGTSDTQYF
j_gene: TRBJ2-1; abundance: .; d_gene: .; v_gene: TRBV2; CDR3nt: TGTGCCAGCGGAGCTAGGAGGGCATATGAGCAGTTCTTC; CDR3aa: CASGARRAYEQFF
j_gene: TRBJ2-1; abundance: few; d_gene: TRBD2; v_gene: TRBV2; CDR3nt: TGTGCCAGCACCGACGGCACTAGCGGCAATGAGCAGTTCTTC; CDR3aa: CASTDGTSGNEQFF
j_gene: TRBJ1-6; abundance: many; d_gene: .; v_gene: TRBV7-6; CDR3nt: TGTGCCAGCAGCCGCGACAGTAGCTCCTATAATTCACCCCTCCACTTT; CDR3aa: CASSRDSSSYNSPLHF
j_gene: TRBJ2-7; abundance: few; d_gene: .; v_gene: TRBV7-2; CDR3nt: TGTGCCAGCAGCTTGTCTAGCTCCTACAATGAGCAGTACTTC; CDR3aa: CASSLSSSYNEQYF
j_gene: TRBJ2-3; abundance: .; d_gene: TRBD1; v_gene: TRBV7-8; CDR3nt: TGTGCCAGCAGCTTAGGCTCCAGGGGGCGCGGAGATACGCAGTATTTT; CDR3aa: CASSLGSRGRGDTQYF
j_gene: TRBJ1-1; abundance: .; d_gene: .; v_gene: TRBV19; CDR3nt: TGTGCCAGTAGTCACCTCCCACCGCGGGGGAACACTGAAGCTTTCTTT; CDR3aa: CASSHLPPRGNTEAFF
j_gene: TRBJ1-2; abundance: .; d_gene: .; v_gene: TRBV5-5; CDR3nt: TGTGCCAGCAGCTTGTATCGAGCCAACTATGGCTACACCTTC; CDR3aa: CASSLYRANYGYTF